This entry lists 15 T cell receptor beta chains sequenced from one sample in a study of CD8 T cells in ankylosing spondylitis. TCRdb itself ran the 5' RACE reads through MiXCR, one entry per CDR3 protein. The table records 210,000 or so distinct CDR3 sequences, approximately 24% of them present only once. Material for sequencing was blood, either unsorted or a sorted T cell fraction (not recorded which). These receptors were taken from a male donor with ankylosing spondylitis or in good health (not recorded which).

The chain is built from TRBV2 and TRBJ2-3; no clear D gene. CDR3 length equals 14 residues. V lost 2 bases and J lost 4, with 10 bases in between. Germline V gene sequence: CDR1 SNHLY, CDR2 FYNNEI. CDR3 nucleotides: TGTGCCAGCAGTGAAAAGGGTTGGGCAGATACGCAGTATTTT. Protein product: CASSEKGWADTQYF.

In this sample, this clonotype turned up many times. The CDR3 DNA reads as TGTGCCAGCAGCTCGCAAGGGGGGTACCAAGAGACCCAGTACTTC. Residues: CASSSQGGYQETQYF. This sequence joins TRBV7-6 and TRBJ2-5, with D tentatively TRBD1 or TRBD2 (6 bases each). Germline loops: CDR1 SGHVS, CDR2 FNYEAQ. Trimming took 4 bases from V and 0 from J, leaving 12 bases between them. The CDR3 consists of 15 residues.

This clonotype was found many times. The chain combines TRBV5-1 with TRBJ2-7; 10 positions match TRBD2. V shed 1 base, J shed 2 bases, and the junction held 3 bases outside the gene matches. CDR3 length equals 15 residues. Germline V gene lookup returns CDR1 SGHRS and CDR2 YFSETQ. The CDR3 region has the DNA TGCGCCAGCAGCTTGACTAGCGGGGTTACCTACGAGCAGTACTTC. Amino acids: CASSLTSGVTYEQYF.

The chain employs TRBV15 and TRBJ1-1; D is perhaps TRBD1 (5 bases). Germline loops: CDR1 LNHNV, CDR2 YYDKDF (reference sequence). V lost 5 bases, J lost 1 base, and 11 bases lay in between. The CDR3 contains 14 residues. CDR3: CATSVGGQNTEAFF. The CDR3 DNA is TGTGCCACCAGCGTGGGGGGTCAGAACACTGAAGCTTTCTTT.

This clonotype has a count of ten or more. This chain links TRBV7-9 with TRBJ2-7; D perhaps matches TRBD1 (6 bases). V was pared by 3 bases and J by 1 base, with 13 bases between. This CDR3 spans 15 amino acids. Looked up from germline, CDR1 is SEHNR and CDR2 is FQNEAQ (reference sequence). The CDR3 nucleotides read TGTGCCAGCAGCTTCGGGACACGAGCTTCCTACGAGCAGTACTTC. As protein: CASSFGTRASYEQYF.

This chain connects TRBV12-3 or TRBV12-4 to TRBJ2-7; D is undetermined. V lost 4 bases and J lost 3, with 7 bases in between. The CDR3 has 12 residues. The CDR3 loop is CASSSSHYEQYF. CDR3 in DNA: TGTGCCAGCAGTTCATCACACTACGAGCAGTACTTC.

The CDR3 region is CASRSGRENTGELFF. The CDR3 DNA is TGTGCCAGCAGGAGCGGCAGGGAGAACACCGGGGAGCTGTTTTTT. The chain couples TRBV7-2 to TRBJ2-2; the D call may be TRBD1 or TRBD2 (5 bases each). The V end was cut by 6 bases, the J end by 1 base, with 12 bases between. The CDR3 is 15 residues long. The germline gives CDR1 SGHTA, CDR2 FQGNSA.

This clonotype was counted many times. J is TRBJ1-4 and V is TRBV2; D gene ambiguous. V shed 5 bases and J shed 8 bases, with 12 bases lying between them. Germline V gives CDR1 SNHLY, CDR2 FYNNEI. This CDR3 region has 13 residues. CDR3 DNA: TGTGCCAGCAGTTACACAGCAGTAGAAAAACTGTTTTTT. Translated: CASSYTAVEKLFF.

In its sample, this clonotype was seen many times. The rearrangement links TRBV15 to TRBJ2-3; 10 bases are a match to TRBD2. Germline lookup yields CDR1 LNHNV and CDR2 YYDKDF (reference sequence). Trimming removed 0 bases from V and 6 bases from J; junction bases left unmatched: 3. The CDR3 totals 15 residues. CDR3 sequence (DNA): TGTGCCACCAGCAGAGATTTGGGACTAGCGGATACGCAGTATTTT. Protein product: CATSRDLGLADTQYF.

The chain employs TRBV20-1 and TRBJ2-5; 9 bases match TRBD2. Per the germline V gene, CDR1 is DFQATT and CDR2 is SNEGSKA (reference sequence). This CDR3 region has 16 residues. After removal of 6 bases from V and 2 bases from J, the junction contained 13 bases not matched to a gene. In DNA form, the CDR3 reads TGCAGTGCCGCACAACATCTAGCGGGACTACAAGAGACCCAGTACTTC. Its translation is CSAAQHLAGLQETQYF.

The chain couples TRBV20-1 to TRBJ2-1, with 8 bases fitting TRBD2. The trim removed 7 bases at V and 8 bases at J, leaving 4 bases unmatched. Germline values: CDR1 DFQATT, CDR2 SNEGSKA (reference sequence). This CDR3 is built from 11 residues. CDR3 sequence reads: CSVMTSDEQFF. CDR3 coding DNA: TGCAGTGTCATGACTAGCGATGAGCAGTTCTTC.

This clonotype was seen ten or more times. The chain uses TRBV5-5 and TRBJ2-7; the D is unclear. V lost 4 bases to trimming and J lost 0 bases, with 11 bases between them. Germline values: CDR1 SGHKS, CDR2 YYEKEE (reference sequence). The length of the CDR3 is 14 residues. This CDR3 is CASSRFQSSYEQYF. The CDR3 DNA sequence: TGTGCCAGCAGCCGTTTTCAGAGCTCCTACGAGCAGTACTTC.

There are many counts of this clonotype. This rearrangement joins TRBV12-3 or TRBV12-4 to TRBJ1-2, with a possible D match to TRBD1 (6 bases). This CDR3 is built from 13 residues. Trimming left V 6 bases short and J 3 bases short, with 11 bases between. This chain's CDR3 is CASSTGTHYGYTF. CDR3 DNA sequence: TGTGCCAGCAGCACCGGGACACACTATGGCTACACCTTC.

This clonotype has just a few counts. The rearrangement joins TRBV29-1 to TRBJ2-4; D is ambiguous. The CDR3 runs to 12 residues. V was shortened by 3 bases and J by 6 bases, with 9 bases between the two germline ends. Germline CDR1 and CDR2: SQVTM and ANQGSEA. DNA of the CDR3: TGCAGCGTTGACGTGGGTGGAAACATTCAGTACTTC. Amino acids: CSVDVGGNIQYF.

This clonotype has just a few counts. J is TRBJ1-2 and V is TRBV12-3 or TRBV12-4, with 7 bases matching TRBD1. This CDR3 spans 13 amino acids. Trimming removed 5 bases from V and 6 bases from J; junction bases left unmatched: 6. CDR3 region: CASSPQGWHGYTF. CDR3 coding DNA: TGTGCCAGCAGTCCACAGGGGTGGCATGGCTACACCTTC.